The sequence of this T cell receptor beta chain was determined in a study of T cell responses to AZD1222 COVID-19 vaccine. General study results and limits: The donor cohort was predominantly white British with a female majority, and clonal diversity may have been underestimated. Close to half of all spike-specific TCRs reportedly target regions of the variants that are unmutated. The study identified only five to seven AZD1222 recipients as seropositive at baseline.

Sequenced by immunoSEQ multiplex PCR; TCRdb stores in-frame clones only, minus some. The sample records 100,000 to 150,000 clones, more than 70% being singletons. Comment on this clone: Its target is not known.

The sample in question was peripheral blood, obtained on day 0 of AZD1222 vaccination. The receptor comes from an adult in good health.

In DNA, the CDR3 is TGTGCCAGCAGCTTACGTCAAACCGCGAACACCGGGGAGCTGTTTTTT. Its translation is CASSLRQTANTGELFF. The V gene is TRBV7-8, the J gene TRBJ2-2, with D hard to call. V lost 2 bases to trimming and J lost 0 bases, with 10 bases between them. The CDR3 is made up of 16 amino acids. Germline CDR1 and CDR2: SGHVS and FQNEAQ.